What follows is one T cell receptor beta chain and its context. Methods used by the authors: Nucleated cell number was recorded as an estimate derived from reference gene primer amplification. Some clones are missing from TCRdb's copy, which holds only in-frame ones; the method was immunoSEQ multiplex PCR. Clone size and the V and J calls come from that table; the DNA yielded D and trimming. The sample lists around 99,000 clones; 75% to 85% were seen once. These data come from a study of blood T cell repertoires in COVID-19. Study-level information: Some COVID-19 samples were acute and others convalescent; all came from the United States, Italy and Spain. Sources were T cells, B-cell-depleted T cells, or PBMCs; the material itself was cDNA or gDNA.

V lost 2 bases, J lost 5 bases, and 19 bases lay in between. The CDR3 is 16 residues long. Per the germline V gene, CDR1 is MNHEY and CDR2 is SVGAGI. The gene calls are TRBV6-5 and TRBJ2-7; tentatively, D is TRBD1 (7 bases). Sample: peripheral blood. This receptor was taken from an elderly woman with active or convalescent COVID-19. In nucleotides, the CDR3 is TGTGCCAGCAGTTACGGGACCCCAGGGGGGAGGAACGAGCAGTACTTC. Its protein is CASSYGTPGGRNEQYF.